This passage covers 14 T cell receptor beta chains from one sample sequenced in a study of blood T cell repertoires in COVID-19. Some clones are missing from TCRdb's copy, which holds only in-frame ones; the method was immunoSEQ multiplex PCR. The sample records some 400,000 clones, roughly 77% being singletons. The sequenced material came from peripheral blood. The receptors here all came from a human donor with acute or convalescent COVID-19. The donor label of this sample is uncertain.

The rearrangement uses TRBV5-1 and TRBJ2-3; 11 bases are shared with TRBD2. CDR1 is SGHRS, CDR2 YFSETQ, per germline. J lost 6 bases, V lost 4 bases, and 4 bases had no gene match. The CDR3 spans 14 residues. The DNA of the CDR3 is TGCGCCAGCAGCATGACTAGCGGGATTGATACGCAGTATTTT. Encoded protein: CASSMTSGIDTQYF.

CDR3 residues: CASSSRTSGSLNEQFF. CDR3 bases: TGTGCCAGCAGTTCCCGGACTAGCGGGAGTTTGAATGAGCAGTTCTTC. The chain uses TRBV6-5 and TRBJ2-1; TRBD2 aligns across 13 bases. Trimming took 4 bases from V and 7 from J; bases not matched to a gene: 7. CDR3 length equals 16 residues. Germline assignment: CDR1 MNHEY and CDR2 SVGAGI.

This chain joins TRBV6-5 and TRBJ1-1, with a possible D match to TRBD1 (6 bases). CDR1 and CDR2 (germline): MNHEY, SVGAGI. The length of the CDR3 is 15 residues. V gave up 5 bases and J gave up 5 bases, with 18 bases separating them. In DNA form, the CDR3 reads TGTGCCAGCAGTCGACAGGAGAACTCGAGAACTGAAGCTTTCTTT. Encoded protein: CASSRQENSRTEAFF.

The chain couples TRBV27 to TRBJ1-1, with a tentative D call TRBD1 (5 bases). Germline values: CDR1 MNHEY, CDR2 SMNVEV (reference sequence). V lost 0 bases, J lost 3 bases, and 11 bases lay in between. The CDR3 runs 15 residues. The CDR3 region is CASSLSAGRDTEAFF. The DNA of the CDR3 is TGTGCCAGCAGTTTATCGGCAGGGAGGGACACTGAAGCTTTCTTT.

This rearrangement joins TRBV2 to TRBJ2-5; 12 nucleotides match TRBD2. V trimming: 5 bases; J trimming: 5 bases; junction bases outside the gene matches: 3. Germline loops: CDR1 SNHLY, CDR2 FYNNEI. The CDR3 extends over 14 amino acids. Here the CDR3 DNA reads TGTGCCAGCAGTACTAGCGGGGGGTATGAGACCCAGTACTTC. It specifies CASSTSGGYETQYF.

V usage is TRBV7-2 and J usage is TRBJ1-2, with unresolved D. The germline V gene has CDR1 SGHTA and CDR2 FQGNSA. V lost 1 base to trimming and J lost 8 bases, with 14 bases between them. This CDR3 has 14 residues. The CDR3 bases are TGTGCCAGCAGCTTAGTTTTGTCCGGAGCCGGCTACACCTTC. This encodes CASSLVLSGAGYTF.

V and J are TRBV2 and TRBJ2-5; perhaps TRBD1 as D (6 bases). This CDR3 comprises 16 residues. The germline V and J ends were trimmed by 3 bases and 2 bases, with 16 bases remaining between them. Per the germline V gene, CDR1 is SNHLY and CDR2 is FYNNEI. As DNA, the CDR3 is TGTGCCAGCAGTGACCGCCGGTGGACAGTTCAAGAGACCCAGTACTTC. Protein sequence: CASSDRRWTVQETQYF.

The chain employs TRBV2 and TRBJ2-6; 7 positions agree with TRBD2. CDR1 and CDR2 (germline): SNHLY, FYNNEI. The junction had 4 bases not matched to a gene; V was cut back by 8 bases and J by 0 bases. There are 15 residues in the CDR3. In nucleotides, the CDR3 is TGTGCCAGCTACCGGGGGGACTCTGGGGCCAACGTCCTGACTTTC. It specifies CASYRGDSGANVLTF.

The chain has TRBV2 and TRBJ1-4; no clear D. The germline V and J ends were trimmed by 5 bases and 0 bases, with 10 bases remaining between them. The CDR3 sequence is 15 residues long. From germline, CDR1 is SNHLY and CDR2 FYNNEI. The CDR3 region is CASSTERSTNEKLFF. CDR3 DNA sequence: TGTGCCAGCAGTACGGAGAGATCAACTAATGAAAAACTGTTTTTT.

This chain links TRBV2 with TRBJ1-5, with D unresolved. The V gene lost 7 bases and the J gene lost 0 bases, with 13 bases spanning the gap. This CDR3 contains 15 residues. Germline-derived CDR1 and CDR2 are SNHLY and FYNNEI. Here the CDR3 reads CASTRTGNSNQPQHF. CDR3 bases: TGTGCCAGCACCCGAACGGGGAATAGCAATCAGCCCCAGCATTTT.

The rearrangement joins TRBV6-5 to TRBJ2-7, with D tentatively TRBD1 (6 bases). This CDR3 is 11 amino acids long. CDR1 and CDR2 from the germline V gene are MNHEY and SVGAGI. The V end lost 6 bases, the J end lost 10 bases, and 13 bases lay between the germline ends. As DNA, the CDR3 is TGTGCCAGCAGCACCCACAGGGTTCAGTACTTC. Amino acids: CASSTHRVQYF.

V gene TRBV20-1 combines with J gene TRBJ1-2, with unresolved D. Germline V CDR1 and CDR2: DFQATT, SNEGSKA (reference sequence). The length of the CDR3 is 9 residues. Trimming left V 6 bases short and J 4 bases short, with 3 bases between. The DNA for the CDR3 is TGCAGTGCGAGCTATGGCTACACCTTC. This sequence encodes CSASYGYTF.

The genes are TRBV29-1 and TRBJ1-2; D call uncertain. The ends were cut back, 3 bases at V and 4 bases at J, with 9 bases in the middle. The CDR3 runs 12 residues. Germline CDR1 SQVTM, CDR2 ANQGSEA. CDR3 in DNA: TGCAGCGTTGAGTCCGGGAGCTATGGCTACACCTTC. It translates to CSVESGSYGYTF. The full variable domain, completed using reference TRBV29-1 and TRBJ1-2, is SAVISQKPSRDICQRGTSLTIQCQVDSQVTMMFWYRQQPGQSLTLIATANQGSEATYESGFVIDKFPISRPNLTFSTLTVSNMSPEDSSIYLCSVESGSYGYTFGSGTRLTVV.

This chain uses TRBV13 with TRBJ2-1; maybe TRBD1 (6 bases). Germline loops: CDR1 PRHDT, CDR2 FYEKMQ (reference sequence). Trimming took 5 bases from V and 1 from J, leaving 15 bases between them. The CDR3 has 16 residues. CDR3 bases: TGTGCCAGCAGCGCCTACAGGGTGCAGTCCTACAATGAGCAGTTCTTC. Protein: CASSAYRVQSYNEQFF.